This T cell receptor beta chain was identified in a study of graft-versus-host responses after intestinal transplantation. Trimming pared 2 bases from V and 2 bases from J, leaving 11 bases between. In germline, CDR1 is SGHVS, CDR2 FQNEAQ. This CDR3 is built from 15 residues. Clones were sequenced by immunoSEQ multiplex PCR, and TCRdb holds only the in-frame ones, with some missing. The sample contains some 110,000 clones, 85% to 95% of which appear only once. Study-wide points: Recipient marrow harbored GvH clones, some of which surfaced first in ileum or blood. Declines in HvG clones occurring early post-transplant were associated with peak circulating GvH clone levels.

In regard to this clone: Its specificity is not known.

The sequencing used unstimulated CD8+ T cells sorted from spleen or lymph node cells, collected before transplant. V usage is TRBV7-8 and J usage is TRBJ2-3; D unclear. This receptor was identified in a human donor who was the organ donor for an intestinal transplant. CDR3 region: CASSLFLDPTDTQYF. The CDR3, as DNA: TGTGCCAGCAGCTTATTTTTGGATCCCACAGATACGCAGTATTTT.